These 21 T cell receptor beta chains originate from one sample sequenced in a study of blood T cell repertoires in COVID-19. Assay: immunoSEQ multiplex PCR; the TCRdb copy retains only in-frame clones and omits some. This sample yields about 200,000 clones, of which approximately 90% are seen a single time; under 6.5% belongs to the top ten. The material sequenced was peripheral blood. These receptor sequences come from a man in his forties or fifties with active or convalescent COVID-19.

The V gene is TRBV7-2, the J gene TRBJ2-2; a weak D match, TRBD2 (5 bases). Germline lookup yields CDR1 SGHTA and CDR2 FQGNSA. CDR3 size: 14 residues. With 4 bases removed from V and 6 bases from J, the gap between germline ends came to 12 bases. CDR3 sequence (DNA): TGTGCCAGCAGCTCCTTTGGGAGTTCCGGGGAGCTGTTTTTT. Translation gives CASSSFGSSGELFF. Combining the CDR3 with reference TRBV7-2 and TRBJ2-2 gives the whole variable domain GAGVSQSPSNKVTEKGKDVELRCDPISGHTALYWYRQSLGQGLEFLIYFQGNSAPDKSGLPSDRFSAERTGGSVSTLTIQRTQQEDSAVYLCASSSFGSSGELFFGEGSRLTVL.

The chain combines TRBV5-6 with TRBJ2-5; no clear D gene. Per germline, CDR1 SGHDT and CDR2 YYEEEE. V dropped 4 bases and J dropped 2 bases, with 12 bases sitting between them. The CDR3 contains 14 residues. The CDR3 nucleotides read TGTGCCAGCAGCCGACCACTATCTCAAGAGACCCAGTACTTC. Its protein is CASSRPLSQETQYF. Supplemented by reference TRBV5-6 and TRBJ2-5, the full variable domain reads DAGVTQSPTHLIKTRGQQVTLRCSPKSGHDTVSWYQQALGQGPQFIFQYYEEEERQRGNFPDRFSGHQFPNYSSELNVNALLLGDSALYLCASSRPLSQETQYFGPGTRLLVL.

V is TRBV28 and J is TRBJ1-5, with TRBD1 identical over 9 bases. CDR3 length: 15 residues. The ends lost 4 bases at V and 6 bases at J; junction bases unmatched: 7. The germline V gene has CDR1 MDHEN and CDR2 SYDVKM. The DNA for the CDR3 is TGTGCCAGCAGTTCGACAGGGGGTACGAGTCAGCCCCAGCATTTT. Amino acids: CASSSTGGTSQPQHF.

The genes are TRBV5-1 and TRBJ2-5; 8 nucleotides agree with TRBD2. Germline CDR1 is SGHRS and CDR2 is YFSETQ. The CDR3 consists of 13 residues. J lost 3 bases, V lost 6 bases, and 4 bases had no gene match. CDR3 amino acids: CASTRSGEETQYF. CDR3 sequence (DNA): TGCGCCAGCACCCGTAGCGGGGAAGAGACCCAGTACTTC.

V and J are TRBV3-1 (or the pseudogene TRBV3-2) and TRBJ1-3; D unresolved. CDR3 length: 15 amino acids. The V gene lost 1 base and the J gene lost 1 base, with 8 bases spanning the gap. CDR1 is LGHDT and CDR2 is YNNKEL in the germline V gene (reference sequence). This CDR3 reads CASSQAAGSGNTIYF. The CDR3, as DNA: TGTGCCAGCAGCCAAGCAGCCGGGTCTGGAAACACCATATATTTT.

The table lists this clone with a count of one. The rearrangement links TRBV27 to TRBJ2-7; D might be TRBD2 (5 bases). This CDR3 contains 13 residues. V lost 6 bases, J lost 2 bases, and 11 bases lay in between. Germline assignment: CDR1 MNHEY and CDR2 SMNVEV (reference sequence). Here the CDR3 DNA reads TGTGCCAGCAGAAGGACTGGAGCCTACGAGCAGTACTTC. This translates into CASRRTGAYEQYF.

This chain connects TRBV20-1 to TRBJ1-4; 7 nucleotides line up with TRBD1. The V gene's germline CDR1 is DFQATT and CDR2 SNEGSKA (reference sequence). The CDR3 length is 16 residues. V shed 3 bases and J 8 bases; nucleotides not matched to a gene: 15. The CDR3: CSASVPQTGINEKLFF. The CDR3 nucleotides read TGCAGTGCTAGTGTGCCCCAGACAGGGATTAACGAAAAACTGTTTTTT.

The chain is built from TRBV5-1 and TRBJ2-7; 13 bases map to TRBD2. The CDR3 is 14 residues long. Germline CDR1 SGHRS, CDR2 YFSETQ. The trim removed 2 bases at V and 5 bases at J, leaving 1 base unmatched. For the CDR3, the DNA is TGCGCCAGCAGCTTTGGACTAGCGGGGGACGAGCAGTACTTC. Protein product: CASSFGLAGDEQYF.

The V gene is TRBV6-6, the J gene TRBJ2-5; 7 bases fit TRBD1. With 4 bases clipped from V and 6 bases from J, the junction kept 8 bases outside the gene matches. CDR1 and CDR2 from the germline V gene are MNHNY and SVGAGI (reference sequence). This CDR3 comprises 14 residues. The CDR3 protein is CASSFDRVGKTQYF. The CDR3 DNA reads TGTGCCAGCAGTTTTGACAGGGTGGGAAAGACCCAGTACTTC.

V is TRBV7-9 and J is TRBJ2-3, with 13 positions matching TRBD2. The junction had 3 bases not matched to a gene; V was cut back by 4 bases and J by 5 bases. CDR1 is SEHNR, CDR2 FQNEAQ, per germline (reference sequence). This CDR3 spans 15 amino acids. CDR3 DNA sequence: TGTGCCAGCAGCTCGACTAGCGGGGGGATAGATACGCAGTATTTT. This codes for CASSSTSGGIDTQYF.

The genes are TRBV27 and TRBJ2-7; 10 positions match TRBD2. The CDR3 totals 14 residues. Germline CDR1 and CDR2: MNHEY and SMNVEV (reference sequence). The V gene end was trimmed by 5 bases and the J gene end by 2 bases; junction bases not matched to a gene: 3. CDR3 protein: CASSGAGGPYEQYF. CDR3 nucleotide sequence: TGTGCCAGCAGTGGAGCGGGAGGGCCCTACGAGCAGTACTTC.

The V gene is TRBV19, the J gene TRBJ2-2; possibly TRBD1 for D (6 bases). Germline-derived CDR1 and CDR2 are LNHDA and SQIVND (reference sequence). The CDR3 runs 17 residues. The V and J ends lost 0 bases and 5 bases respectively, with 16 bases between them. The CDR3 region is CASSIDPGGAQTGELFF. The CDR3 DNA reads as TGTGCCAGTAGTATAGATCCTGGGGGCGCGCAGACCGGGGAGCTGTTTTTT.

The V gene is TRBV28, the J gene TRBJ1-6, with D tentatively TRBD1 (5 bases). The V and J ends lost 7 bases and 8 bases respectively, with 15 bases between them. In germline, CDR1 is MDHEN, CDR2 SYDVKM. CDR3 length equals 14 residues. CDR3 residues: CASTTGGGDSPLHF. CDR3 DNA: TGTGCCAGCACCACGGGGGGTGGAGATTCACCCCTCCACTTT.

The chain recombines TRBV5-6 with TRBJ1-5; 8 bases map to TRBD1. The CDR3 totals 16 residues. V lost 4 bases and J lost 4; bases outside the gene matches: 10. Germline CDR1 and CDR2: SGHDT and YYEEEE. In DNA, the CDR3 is TGTGCCAGCAGCATTAGGACAGGGAGAGGGAATCAGCCCCAGCATTTT. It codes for CASSIRTGRGNQPQHF.

In DNA, the CDR3 is TGTGCCAGCAGCTTGTGGGCAGGGGACTACGAGCAGTACTTC. This encodes CASSLWAGDYEQYF. The chain has TRBV5-6 and TRBJ2-7, with D possibly matching TRBD1 (6 bases). This CDR3 has 14 amino acids. V dropped 1 base and J dropped 3 bases, with 11 bases sitting between them. Germline CDR1 and CDR2: SGHDT and YYEEEE.

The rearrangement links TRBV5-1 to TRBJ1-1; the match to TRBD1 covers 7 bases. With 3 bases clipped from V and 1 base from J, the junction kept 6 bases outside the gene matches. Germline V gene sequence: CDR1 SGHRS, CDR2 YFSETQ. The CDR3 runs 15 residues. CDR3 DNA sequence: TGCGCCAGCAGCTCAAGGGGGCCCCCGAACACTGAAGCTTTCTTT. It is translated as CASSSRGPPNTEAFF.

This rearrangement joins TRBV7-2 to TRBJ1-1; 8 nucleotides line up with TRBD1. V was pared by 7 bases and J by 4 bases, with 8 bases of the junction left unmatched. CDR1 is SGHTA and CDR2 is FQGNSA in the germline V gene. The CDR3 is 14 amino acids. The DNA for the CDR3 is TGTGCCAGCAACAAACTCGACAGGGGCACTGAAGCTTTCTTT. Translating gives CASNKLDRGTEAFF.

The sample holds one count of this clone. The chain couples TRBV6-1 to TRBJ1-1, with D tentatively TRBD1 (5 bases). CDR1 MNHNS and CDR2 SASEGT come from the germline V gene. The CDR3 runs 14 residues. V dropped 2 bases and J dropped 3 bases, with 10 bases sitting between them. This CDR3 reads CASSEYSGYTEAFF. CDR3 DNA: TGTGCCAGCAGTGAATATTCAGGGTACACTGAAGCTTTCTTT.

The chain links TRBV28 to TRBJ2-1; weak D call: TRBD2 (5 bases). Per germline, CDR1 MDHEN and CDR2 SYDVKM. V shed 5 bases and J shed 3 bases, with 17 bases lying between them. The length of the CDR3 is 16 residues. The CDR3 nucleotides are TGTGCCAGCAGTCAATCCGCTTCCGGGAACTACAATGAGCAGTTCTTC. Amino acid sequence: CASSQSASGNYNEQFF.

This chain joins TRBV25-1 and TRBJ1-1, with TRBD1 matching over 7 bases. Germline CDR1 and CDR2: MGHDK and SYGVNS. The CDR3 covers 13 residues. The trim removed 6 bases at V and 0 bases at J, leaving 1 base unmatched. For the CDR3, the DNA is TGTGCCAGCAGGGGGACAGTGAACACTGAAGCTTTCTTT. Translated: CASRGTVNTEAFF.

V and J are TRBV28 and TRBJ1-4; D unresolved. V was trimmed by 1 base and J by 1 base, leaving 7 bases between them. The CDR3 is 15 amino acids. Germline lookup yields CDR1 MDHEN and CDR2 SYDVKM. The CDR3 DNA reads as TGTGCCAGCAGTTTATCGGGGATAACTAATGAAAAACTGTTTTTT. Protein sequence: CASSLSGITNEKLFF.